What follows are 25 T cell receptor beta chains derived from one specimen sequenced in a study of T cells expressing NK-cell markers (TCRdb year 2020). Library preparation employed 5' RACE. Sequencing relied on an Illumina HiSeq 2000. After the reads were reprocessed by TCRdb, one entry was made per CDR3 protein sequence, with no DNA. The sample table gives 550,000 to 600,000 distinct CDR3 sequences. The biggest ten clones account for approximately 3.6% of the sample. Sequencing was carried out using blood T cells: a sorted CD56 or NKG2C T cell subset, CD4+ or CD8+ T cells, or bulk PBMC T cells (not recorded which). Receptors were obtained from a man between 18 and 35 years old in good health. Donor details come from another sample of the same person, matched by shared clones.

CDR3 residues: CASSLGNVGGEGEQFF. The rearrangement links TRBV5-1 to TRBJ2-1; no DNA is available, so the TRBD2 call from TCRdb remains unchecked. The CDR3 spans 16 residues. Germline V gene sequence: CDR1 SGHRS, CDR2 YFSETQ.

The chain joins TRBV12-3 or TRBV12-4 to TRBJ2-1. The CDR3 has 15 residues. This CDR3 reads CASSPNGRRYNEQFF.

CDR3 in amino acids: CAISSDSRAGELFF. The chain links TRBV10-3 to TRBJ2-2; TCRdb's D gene call, TRBD1, goes unchecked for lack of DNA. Germline values: CDR1 ENHRY, CDR2 SYGVKD. This CDR3 has 14 amino acids.

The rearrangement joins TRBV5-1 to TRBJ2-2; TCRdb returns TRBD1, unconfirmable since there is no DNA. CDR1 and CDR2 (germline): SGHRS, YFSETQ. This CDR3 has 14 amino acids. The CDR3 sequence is CASSWETATGELFF.

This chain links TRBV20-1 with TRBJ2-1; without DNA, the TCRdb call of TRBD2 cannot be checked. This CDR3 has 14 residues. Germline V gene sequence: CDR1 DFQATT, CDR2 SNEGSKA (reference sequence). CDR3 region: CSAWGTSSANEQFF.

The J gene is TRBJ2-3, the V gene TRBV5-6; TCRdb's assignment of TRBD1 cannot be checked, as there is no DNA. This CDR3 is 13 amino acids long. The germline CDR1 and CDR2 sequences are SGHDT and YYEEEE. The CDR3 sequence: CASSLQGVDTQYF.

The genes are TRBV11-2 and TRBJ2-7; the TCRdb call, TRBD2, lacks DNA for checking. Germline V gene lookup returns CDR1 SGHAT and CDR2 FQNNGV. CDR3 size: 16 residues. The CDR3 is CASSLEGTSGRYEQYF.

CDR3 sequence reads: CASSPPVRSYNEQFF. The chain links TRBV5-6 to TRBJ2-1; TCRdb outputs TRBD2, but without DNA this stays unchecked. The CDR3 spans 15 residues. Germline V gives CDR1 SGHDT, CDR2 YYEEEE. Looking up the rest from reference TRBV5-6 and TRBJ2-1 gives the full variable domain: DAGVTQSPTHLIKTRGQQVTLRCSPKSGHDTVSWYQQALGQGPQFIFQYYEEEERQRGNFPDRFSGHQFPNYSSELNVNALLLGDSALYLCASSPPVRSYNEQFFGPGTRLTVL.

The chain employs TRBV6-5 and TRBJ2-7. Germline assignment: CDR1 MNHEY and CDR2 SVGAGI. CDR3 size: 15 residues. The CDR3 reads CASSYSVDGRYEQYF.

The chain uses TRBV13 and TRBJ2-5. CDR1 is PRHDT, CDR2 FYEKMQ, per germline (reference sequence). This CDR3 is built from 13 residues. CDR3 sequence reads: CASSLHGQETQYF.

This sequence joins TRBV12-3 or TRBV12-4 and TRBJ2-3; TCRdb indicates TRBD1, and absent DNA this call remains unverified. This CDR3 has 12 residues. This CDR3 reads CASGGSTDTQYF.

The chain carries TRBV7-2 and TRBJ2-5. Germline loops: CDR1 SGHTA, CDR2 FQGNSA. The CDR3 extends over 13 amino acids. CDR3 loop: CASSRRLQETQYF.

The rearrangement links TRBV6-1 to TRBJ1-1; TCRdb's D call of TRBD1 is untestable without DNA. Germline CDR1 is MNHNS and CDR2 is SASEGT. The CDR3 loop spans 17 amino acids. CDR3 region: CASRRGAGGISGTEAFF.

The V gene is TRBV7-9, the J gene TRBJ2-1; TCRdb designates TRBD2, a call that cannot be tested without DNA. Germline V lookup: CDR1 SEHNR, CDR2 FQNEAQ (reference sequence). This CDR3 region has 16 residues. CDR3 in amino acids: CASSPAAGESYNEQFF.

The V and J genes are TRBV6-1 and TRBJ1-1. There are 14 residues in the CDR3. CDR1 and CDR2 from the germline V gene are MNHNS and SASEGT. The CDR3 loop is CASSLKLRNTEAFF.

CDR3 sequence: CASSLENLSTDTQYF. The chain has TRBV5-1 and TRBJ2-3. Germline V gives CDR1 SGHRS, CDR2 YFSETQ. The CDR3 contains 15 residues.

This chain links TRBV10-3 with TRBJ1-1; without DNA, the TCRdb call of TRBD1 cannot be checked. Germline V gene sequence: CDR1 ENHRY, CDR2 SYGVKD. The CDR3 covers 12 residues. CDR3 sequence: CAISEDREEAFF.

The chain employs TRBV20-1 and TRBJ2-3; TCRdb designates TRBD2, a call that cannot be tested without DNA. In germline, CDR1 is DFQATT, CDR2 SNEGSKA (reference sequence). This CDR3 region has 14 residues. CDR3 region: CSARDMRVPDTQYF.

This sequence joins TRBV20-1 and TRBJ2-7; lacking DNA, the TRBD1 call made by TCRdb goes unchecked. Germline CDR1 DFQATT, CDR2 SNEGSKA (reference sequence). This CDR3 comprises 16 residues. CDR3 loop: CSVPRRQGGSGYEQYF.

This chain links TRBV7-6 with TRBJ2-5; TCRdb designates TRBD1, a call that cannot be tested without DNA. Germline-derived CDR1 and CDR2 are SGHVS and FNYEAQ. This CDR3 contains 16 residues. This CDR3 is CASSFSGAGVQETQYF. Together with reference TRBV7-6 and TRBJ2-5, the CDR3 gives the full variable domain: GAGVSQSPRYKVTKRGQDVALRCDPISGHVSLYWYRQALGQGPEFLTYFNYEAQQDKSGLPNDRFSAERPEGSISTLTIQRTEQRDSAMYRCASSFSGAGVQETQYFGPGTRLLVL.

The CDR3 is CATSIGGVEQYF. The rearrangement joins TRBV25-1 to TRBJ2-7; TCRdb picks TRBD2, but there is no DNA to check that call. There are 12 residues in the CDR3. CDR1 is MGHDK, CDR2 SYGVNS, per germline.

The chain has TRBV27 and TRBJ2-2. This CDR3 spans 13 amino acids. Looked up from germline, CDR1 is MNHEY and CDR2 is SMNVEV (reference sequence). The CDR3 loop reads CASSSYEAGELFF.

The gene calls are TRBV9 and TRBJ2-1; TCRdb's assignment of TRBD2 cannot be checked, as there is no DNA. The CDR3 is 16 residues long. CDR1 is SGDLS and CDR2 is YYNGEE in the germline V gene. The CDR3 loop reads CASSVESGIGIHEQFF. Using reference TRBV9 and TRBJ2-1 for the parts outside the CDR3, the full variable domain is DSGVTQTPKHLITATGQRVTLRCSPRSGDLSVYWYQQSLDQGLQFLIQYYNGEERAKGNILERFSAQQFPDLHSELNLSSLELGDSALYFCASSVESGIGIHEQFFGPGTRLTVL.

CDR3 region: CASSIWTLSSYEQYF. The chain recombines TRBV7-2 with TRBJ2-7; without DNA, the TCRdb call of TRBD2 cannot be checked. The CDR3 loop spans 15 amino acids. Germline loops: CDR1 SGHTA, CDR2 FQGNSA.

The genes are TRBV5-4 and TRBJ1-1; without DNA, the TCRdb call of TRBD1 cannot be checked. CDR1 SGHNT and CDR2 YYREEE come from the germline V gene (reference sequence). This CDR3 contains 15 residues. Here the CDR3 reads CASSNEQGMNTEAFF.